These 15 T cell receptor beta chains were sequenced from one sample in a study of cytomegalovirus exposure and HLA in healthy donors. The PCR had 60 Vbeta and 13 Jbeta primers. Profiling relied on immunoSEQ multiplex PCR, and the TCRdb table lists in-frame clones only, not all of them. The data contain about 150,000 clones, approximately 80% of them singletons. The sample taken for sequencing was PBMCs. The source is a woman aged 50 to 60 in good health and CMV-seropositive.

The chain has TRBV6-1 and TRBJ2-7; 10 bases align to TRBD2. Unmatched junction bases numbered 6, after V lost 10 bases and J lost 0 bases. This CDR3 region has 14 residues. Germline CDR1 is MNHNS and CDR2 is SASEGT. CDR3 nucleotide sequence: TGTGCCACCTTCAGCGGGGGGGGCTCCTACGAGCAGTACTTC. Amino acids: CATFSGGGSYEQYF.

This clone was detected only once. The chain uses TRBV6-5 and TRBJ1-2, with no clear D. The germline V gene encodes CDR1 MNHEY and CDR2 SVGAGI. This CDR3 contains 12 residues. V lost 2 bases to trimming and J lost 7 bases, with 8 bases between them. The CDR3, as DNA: TGTGCCAGCAGTTACCCGACGGGTGGCTACACCTTC. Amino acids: CASSYPTGGYTF.

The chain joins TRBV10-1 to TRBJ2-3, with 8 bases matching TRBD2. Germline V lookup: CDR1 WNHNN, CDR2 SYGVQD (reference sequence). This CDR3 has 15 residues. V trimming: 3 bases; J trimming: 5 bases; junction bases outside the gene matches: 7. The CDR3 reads CASSDGGGSGDTQYF. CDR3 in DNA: TGCGCCAGCAGTGATGGCGGGGGGTCAGGAGATACGCAGTATTTT.

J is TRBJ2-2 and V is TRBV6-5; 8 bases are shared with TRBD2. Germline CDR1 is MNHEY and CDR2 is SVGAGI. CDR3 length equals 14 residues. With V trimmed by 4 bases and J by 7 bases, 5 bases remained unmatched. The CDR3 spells CASSSRGGIGELFF. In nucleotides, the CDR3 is TGTGCCAGCAGTTCCCGGGGGGGAATCGGGGAGCTGTTTTTT.

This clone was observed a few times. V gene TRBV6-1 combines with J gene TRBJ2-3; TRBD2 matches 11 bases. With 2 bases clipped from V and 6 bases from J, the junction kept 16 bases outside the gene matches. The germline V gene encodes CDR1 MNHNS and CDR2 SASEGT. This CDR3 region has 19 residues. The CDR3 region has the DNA TGTGCCAGCAGTGAACTCGTCGTGGATCTAGCGGGGGGTCGTGATACGCAGTATTTT. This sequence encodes CASSELVVDLAGGRDTQYF.

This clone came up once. CDR3 residues: CASSPLGSGGGNEQFF. In DNA, the CDR3 is TGTGCCAGCAGCCCCCTGGGTAGCGGGGGGGGAAATGAGCAGTTCTTC. The genes are TRBV13 and TRBJ2-1; 11 bases fit TRBD2. V lost 5 bases and J lost 7; bases outside the gene matches: 10. The V gene's germline CDR1 is PRHDT and CDR2 FYEKMQ (reference sequence). The CDR3 covers 16 residues.

The CDR3 here is CASSDSADNSPLHF. CDR3 nucleotide sequence: TGTGCCAGCAGTGACAGCGCCGATAATTCACCCCTCCACTTT. The rearrangement uses TRBV27 and TRBJ1-6; perhaps TRBD1 as D (5 bases). This CDR3 contains 14 residues. Germline V gene sequence: CDR1 MNHEY, CDR2 SMNVEV (reference sequence). V lost 5 bases, J lost 5 bases, and 10 bases lay in between.

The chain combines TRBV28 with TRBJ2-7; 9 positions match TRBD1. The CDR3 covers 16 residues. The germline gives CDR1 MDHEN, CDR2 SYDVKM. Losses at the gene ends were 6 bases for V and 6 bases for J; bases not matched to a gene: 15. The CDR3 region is CASSPFSLGTGFEQYF. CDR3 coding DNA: TGTGCCAGCAGCCCCTTTTCGTTGGGGACAGGGTTCGAGCAGTACTTC.

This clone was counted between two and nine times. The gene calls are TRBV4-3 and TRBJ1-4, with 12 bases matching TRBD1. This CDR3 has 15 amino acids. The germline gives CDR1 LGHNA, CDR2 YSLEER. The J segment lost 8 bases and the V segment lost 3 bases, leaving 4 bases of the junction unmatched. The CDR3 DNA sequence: TGCGCCAGCAGCCAGGGGACAGGGGGCAACGAAAAACTGTTTTTT. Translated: CASSQGTGGNEKLFF.

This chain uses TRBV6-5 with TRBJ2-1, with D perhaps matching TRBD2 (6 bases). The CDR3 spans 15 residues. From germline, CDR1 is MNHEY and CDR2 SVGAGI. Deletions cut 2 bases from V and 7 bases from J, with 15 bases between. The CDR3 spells CASSYERGERNEQFF. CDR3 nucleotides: TGTGCCAGCAGTTACGAGCGCGGGGAGCGAAATGAGCAGTTCTTC.

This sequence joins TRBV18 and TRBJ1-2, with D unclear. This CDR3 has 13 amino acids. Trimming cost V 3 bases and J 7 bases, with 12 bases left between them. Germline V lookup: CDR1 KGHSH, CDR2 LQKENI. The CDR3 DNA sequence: TGTGCCAGCTCACCGGAGGGTGCGCGTGGCTACACCTTC. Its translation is CASSPEGARGYTF.

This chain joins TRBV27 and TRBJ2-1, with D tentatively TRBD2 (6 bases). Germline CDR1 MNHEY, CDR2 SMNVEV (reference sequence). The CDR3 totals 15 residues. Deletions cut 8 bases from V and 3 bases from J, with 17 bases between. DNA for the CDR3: TGTGCCAGCGGTAATGGCGGGGTGGGCTACAATGAGCAGTTCTTC. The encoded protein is CASGNGGVGYNEQFF.

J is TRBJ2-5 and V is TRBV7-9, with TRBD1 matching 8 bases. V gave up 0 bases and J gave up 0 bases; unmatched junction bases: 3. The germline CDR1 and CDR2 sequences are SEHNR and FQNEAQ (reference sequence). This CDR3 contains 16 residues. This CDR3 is CASSLARDRYQETQYF. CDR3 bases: TGTGCCAGCAGCTTAGCACGGGACAGGTACCAAGAGACCCAGTACTTC.

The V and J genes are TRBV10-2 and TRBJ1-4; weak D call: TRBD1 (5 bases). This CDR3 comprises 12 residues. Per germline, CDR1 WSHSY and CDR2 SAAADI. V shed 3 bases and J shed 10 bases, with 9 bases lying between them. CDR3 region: CASSDSQGKLFF. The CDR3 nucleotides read TGCGCCAGCAGTGACTCCCAGGGAAAACTGTTTTTT.

CDR3 region: CASSLAGTTGNTIYF. The CDR3 nucleotides read TGTGCCAGCAGTCTCGCCGGGACAACTGGAAACACCATATATTTT. V gene TRBV25-1 combines with J gene TRBJ1-3, with D possibly TRBD1 on 6 matching bases. Trimming cost V 5 bases and J 2 bases, with 13 bases left between them. The CDR3 is 15 amino acids. Germline lookup yields CDR1 MGHDK and CDR2 SYGVNS.